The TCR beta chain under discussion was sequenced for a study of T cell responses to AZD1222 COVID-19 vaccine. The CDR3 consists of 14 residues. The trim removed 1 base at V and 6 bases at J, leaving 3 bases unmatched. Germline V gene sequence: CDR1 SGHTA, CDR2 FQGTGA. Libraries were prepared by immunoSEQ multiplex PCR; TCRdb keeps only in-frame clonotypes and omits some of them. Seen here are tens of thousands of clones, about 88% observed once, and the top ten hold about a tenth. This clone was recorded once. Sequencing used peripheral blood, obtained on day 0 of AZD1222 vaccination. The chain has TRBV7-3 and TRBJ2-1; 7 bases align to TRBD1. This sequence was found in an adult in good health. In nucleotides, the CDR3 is TGTGCCAGCAGCTTAATGCCAGGGGGCAATGAGCAGTTCTTC. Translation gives CASSLMPGGNEQFF.